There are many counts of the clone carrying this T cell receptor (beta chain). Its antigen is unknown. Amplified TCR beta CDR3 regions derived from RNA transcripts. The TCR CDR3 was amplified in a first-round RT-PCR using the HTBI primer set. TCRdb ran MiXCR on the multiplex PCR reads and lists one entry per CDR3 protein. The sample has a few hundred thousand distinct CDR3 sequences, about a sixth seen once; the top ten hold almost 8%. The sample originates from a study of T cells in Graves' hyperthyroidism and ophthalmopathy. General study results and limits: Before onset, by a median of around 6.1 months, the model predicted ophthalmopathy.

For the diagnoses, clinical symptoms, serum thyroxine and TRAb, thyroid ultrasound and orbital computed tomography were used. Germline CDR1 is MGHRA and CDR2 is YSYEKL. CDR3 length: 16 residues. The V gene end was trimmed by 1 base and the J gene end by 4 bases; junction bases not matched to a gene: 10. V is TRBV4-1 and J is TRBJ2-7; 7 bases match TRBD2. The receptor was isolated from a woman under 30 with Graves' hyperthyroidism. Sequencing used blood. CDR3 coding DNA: TGCGCCAGCAGCCAAGTTCCCAGCGGCGGGGGATACGAGCAGTACTTC. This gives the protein CASSQVPSGGGYEQYF.